These 5 T cell receptor beta chains were all obtained from the same sample, sequenced in a study of cytomegalovirus exposure and HLA in healthy donors. Both 60 Vbeta primers and 13 Jbeta primers went into the PCR. This table comes from immunoSEQ multiplex PCR, and its TCRdb copy is limited to in-frame clones, with some not included. Among hundreds of thousands of clones listed, 78% were seen once. Sequencing was performed on PBMCs. The receptors here all came from a boy younger than 18 in good health and CMV-seronegative.

This clone has more than one count but fewer than ten. V gene TRBV27 combines with J gene TRBJ2-7, with D perhaps TRBD2 (5 bases). The length of the CDR3 is 13 residues. CDR1 MNHEY and CDR2 SMNVEV come from the germline V gene (reference sequence). Trimming cost V 2 bases and J 0 bases, with 5 bases left between them. The CDR3 region is CASSLRGSYEQYF. In nucleotides, the CDR3 is TGTGCCAGCAGTTTACGGGGCTCCTACGAGCAGTACTTC.

J is TRBJ1-3 and V is TRBV7-9; TRBD1 is a possible D gene (5 bases). There are 15 residues in the CDR3. The V end lost 0 bases, the J end lost 4 bases, and 10 bases lay between the germline ends. From germline, CDR1 is SEHNR and CDR2 FQNEAQ (reference sequence). This CDR3 is CASSLARGTGNTIYF. Written as DNA, the CDR3 is TGTGCCAGCAGCTTAGCACGGGGGACCGGAAACACCATATATTTT. The full variable domain, its missing parts supplied by reference TRBV7-9 and TRBJ1-3, is DTGVSQNPRHKITKRGQNVTFRCDPISEHNRLYWYRQTLGQGPEFLTYFQNEAQLEKSRLLSDRFSAERPKGSFSTLEIQRTEQGDSAMYLCASSLARGTGNTIYFGEGSWLTVV.

This clone has only a few counts. This sequence joins TRBV7-9 and TRBJ2-7; TRBD2 might be the D (6 bases). The V end lost 5 bases, the J end lost 5 bases, and 10 bases lay between the germline ends. The CDR3 length is 12 residues. Germline V CDR1 and CDR2: SEHNR, FQNEAQ (reference sequence). The CDR3 loop is CASSAGGDEQYF. Written as DNA, the CDR3 is TGTGCCAGCAGCGCCGGCGGGGACGAGCAGTACTTC.

This clone showed up just a few times. This rearrangement joins TRBV19 to TRBJ1-4; weak D call: TRBD1 (5 bases). V gave up 0 bases and J gave up 2 bases, with 10 bases separating them. The length of the CDR3 is 16 residues. Germline V gene sequence: CDR1 LNHDA, CDR2 SQIVND (reference sequence). The CDR3 DNA is TGTGCCAGTAGTATAGATGGGGGAGGTACTAATGAAAAACTGTTTTTT. As protein: CASSIDGGGTNEKLFF.

The rearrangement joins TRBV4-1 to TRBJ2-1; D may be TRBD2 (5 bases). CDR1 is MGHRA and CDR2 is YSYEKL in the germline V gene. V was shortened by 0 bases and J by 15 bases, with 15 bases between the two germline ends. CDR3 length equals 13 residues. CDR3 coding DNA: TGCGCCAGCAGCCAAGACGGCGGGTTTCGCAGGTTCTTC. It yields the protein CASSQDGGFRRFF.